One T cell receptor beta chain is described in this entry. Germline-derived CDR1 and CDR2 are SGHDN and FVKESK. Germline trimming cut 10 bases from V and 5 bases from J; bases unmatched to any gene: 14. The CDR3 length is 15 residues. This entry comes from a study of blood T cell repertoires in COVID-19. Study summary: Acute and convalescent COVID-19 samples came from the United States, Italy and Spain. T cells, B-cell-depleted T cells, or PBMCs provided the cDNA or gDNA that served as material.

In the original workflow: From reference gene primer amplification, estimates of nucleated cell counts were derived. Here immunoSEQ multiplex PCR was the method, and the copy in TCRdb shows in-frame clones only, minus some. V and J calls and clone size follow that table, whereas D and trimming were derived from the DNA. The sample holds 70,000 to 90,000 clones, roughly 77% seen once. The sequencing sample was made of peripheral blood. The TCR sequence derives from a human donor in a cohort sampled during active COVID-19. The gene calls are TRBV14 and TRBJ2-5; 9 positions match TRBD2. The CDR3 DNA reads TGTGCCACCCGCTCGGGTAGCGGGAGTTTGGAGACCCAGTACTTC. Translating gives CATRSGSGSLETQYF.